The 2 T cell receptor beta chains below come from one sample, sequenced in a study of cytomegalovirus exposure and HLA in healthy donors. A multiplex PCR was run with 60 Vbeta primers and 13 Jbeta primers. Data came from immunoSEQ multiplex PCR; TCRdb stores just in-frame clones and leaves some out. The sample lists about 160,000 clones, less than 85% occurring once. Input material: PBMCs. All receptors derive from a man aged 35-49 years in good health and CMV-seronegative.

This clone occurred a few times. CDR3: CASSLSPVVSYEQYF. In nucleotides, the CDR3 is TGTGCCAGCAGCTTATCCCCGGTAGTTTCCTACGAGCAGTACTTC. The rearrangement uses TRBV7-2 and TRBJ2-7; no reliable D call. Germline CDR1 reads SGHTA; CDR2 reads FQGNSA. This CDR3 spans 15 amino acids. V was clipped by 2 bases and J by 1 base, with 12 bases between them.

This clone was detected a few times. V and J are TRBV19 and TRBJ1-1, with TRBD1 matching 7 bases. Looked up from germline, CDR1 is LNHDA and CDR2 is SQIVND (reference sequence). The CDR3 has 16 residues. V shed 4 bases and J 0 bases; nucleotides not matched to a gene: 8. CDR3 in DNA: TGTGCCAGTAGTAAGGGACAGTCAATCATGAACACTGAAGCTTTCTTT. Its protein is CASSKGQSIMNTEAFF.